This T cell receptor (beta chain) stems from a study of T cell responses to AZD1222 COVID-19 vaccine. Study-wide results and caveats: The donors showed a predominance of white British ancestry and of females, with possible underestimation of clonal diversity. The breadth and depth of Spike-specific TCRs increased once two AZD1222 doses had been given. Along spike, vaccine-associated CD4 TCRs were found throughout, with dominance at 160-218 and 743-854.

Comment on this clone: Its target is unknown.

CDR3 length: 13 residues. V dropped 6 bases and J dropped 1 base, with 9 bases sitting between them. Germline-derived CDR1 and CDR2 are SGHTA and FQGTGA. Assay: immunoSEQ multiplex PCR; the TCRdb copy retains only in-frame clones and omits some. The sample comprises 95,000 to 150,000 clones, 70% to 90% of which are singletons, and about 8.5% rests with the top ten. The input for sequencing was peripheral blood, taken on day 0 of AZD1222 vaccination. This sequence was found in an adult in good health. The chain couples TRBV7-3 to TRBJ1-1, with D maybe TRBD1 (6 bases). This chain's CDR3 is CASSLQGNTEAFF. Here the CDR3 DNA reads TGTGCCAGCAGTCTACAGGGGAACACTGAAGCTTTCTTT.